The present entry profiles one T cell receptor (beta chain) with its context. Its antigen is not known. This record comes from a study of T cells in Graves' hyperthyroidism and ophthalmopathy. The study's findings and limits: Among thyroid clonotypes expanded above 0.001, most also appeared in blood.

Graves' hyperthyroidism without ophthalmopathy progression within 18 months was termed stable. Amplification targeted TCR beta CDR3 regions from RNA transcripts. The HTBI primer set was used in a first-round RT-PCR of the TCR CDR3. A single record per CDR3 protein comes from TCRdb applying MiXCR to the multiplex PCR reads. The sample includes 530,000 or so distinct CDR3 sequences, just over 45% of them seen just once. CDR3 size: 13 residues. V shed 5 bases, J shed 5 bases, and the junction held 6 bases outside the gene matches. CDR1 is SQVTM and CDR2 is ANQGSEA in the germline V gene. The receptor's source is a woman younger than 30 with Graves' hyperthyroidism. Sequencing was done on a sample of peripheral blood or thyroid tissue (not recorded which). This chain joins TRBV29-1 and TRBJ2-5, with 9 bases aligning to TRBD2. In DNA, the CDR3 is TGCAGCGTTTTTAGCGGGGGCTCGGAGACCCAGTACTTC. Translation gives CSVFSGGSETQYF.